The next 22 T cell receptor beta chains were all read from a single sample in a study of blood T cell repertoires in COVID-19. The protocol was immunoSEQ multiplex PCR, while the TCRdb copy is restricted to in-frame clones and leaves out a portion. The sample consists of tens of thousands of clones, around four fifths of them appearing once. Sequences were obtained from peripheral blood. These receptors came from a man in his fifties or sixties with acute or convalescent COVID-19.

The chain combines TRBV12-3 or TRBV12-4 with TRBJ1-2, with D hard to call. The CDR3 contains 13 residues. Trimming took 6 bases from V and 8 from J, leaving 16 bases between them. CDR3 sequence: CASRPDAVGGYTF. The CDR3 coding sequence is TGTGCCAGCAGACCCGACGCGGTTGGAGGCTACACCTTC.

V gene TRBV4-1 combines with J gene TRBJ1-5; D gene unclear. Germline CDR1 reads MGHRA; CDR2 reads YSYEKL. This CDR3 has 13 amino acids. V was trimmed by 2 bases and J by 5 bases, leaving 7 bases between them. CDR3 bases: TGCGCCAGCAGCCAACGGGTCGATCAGCCCCAGCATTTT. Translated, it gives CASSQRVDQPQHF.

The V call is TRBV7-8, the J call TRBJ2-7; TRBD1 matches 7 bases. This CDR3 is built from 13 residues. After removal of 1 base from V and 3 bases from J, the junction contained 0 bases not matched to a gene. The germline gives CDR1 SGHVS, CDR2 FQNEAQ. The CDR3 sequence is CASSLGTGYEQYF. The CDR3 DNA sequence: TGTGCCAGCAGCTTAGGGACAGGCTACGAGCAGTACTTC.

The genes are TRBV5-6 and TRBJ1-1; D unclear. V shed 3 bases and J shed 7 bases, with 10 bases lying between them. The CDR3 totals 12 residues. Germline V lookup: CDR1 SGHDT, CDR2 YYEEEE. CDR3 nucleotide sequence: TGTGCCAGCAGCTCAACGTTACATGAAGCTTTCTTT. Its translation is CASSSTLHEAFF.

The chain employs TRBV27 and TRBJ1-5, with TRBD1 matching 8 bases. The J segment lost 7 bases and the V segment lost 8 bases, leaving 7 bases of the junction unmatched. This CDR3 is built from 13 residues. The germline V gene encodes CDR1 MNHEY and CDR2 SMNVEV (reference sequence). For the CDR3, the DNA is TGTGCCAGCCGACAGGGGTATGGACAGCCCCAGCATTTT. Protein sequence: CASRQGYGQPQHF.

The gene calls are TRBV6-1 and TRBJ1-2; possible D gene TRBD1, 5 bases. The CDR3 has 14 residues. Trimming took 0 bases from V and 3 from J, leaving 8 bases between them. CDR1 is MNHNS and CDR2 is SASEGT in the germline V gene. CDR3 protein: CASSEADSYYGYTF. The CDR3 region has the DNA TGTGCCAGCAGTGAAGCCGACAGCTACTATGGCTACACCTTC.

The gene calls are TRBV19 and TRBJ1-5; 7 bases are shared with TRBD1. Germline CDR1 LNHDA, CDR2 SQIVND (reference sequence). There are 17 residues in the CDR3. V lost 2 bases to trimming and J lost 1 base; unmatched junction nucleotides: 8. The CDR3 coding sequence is TGTGCCAGTAGTATAACAGGGGACGGACGGAGCAATCAGCCCCAGCATTTT. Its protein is CASSITGDGRSNQPQHF.

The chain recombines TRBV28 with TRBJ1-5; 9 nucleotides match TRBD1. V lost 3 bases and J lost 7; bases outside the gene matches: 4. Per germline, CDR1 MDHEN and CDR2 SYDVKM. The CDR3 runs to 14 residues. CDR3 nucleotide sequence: TGTGCCAGCAGTTTCCGACAGGGGGGGCAGCCCCAGCATTTT. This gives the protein CASSFRQGGQPQHF.

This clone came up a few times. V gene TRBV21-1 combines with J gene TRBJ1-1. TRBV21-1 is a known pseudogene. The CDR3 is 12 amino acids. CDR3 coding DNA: TGTGCCAAACCCTACGGGGACACTGAAGCTTTCTTT. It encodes CAKPYGDTEAFF.

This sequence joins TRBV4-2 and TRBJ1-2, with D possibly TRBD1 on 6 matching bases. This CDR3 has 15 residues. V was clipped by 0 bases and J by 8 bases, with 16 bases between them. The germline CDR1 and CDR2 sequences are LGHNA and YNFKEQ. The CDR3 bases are TGTGCCAGCAGCCAAGAACAGGGTGTAGTGCGGGGCTACACCTTC. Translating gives CASSQEQGVVRGYTF.

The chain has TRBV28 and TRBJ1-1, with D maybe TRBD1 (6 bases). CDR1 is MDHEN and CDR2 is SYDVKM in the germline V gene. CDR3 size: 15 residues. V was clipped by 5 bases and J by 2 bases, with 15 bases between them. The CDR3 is CASSETGEANTEAFF. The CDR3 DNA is TGTGCCAGCAGTGAGACAGGAGAGGCAAACACTGAAGCTTTCTTT.

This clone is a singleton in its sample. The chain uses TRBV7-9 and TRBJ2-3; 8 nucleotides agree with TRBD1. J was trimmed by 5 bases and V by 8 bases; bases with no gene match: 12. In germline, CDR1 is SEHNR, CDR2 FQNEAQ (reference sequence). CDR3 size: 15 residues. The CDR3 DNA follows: TGTGCCAGCTGCCTGGGAGGACAGGGAAGAGATACGCAGTATTTT. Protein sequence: CASCLGGQGRDTQYF.

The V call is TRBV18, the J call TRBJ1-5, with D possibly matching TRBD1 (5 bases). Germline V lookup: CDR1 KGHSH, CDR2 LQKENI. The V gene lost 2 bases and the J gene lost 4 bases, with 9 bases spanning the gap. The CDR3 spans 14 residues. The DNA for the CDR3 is TGTGCCAGCTCACCAATAGGGGAAAATCAGCCCCAGCATTTT. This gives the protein CASSPIGENQPQHF.

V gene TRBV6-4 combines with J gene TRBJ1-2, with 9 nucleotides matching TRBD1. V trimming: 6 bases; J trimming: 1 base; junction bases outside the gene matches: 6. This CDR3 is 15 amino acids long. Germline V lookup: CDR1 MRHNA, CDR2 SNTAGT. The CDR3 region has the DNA TGTGCCAGCAGGCCGGGACAGGGTTATAACTATGGCTACACCTTC. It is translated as CASRPGQGYNYGYTF.

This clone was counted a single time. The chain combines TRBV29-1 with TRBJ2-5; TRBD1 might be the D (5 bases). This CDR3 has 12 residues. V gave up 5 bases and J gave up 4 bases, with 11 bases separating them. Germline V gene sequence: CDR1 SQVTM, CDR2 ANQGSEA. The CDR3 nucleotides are TGCAGCGTTATCAAAGACAGAGAGACCCAGTACTTC. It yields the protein CSVIKDRETQYF.

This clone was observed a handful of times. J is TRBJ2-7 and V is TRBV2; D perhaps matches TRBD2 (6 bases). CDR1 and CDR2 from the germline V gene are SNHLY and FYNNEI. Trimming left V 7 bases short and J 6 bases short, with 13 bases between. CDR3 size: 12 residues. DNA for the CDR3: TGTGCCAGCACCGGGGCTAGCGCCGAGCAGTACTTC. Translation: CASTGASAEQYF.

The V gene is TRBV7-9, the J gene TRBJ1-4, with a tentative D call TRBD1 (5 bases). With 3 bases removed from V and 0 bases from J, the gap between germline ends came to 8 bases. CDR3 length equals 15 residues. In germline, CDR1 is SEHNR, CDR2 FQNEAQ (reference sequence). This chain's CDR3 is CASSFSGSTNEKLFF. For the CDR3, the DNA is TGTGCCAGCAGCTTTTCAGGGTCAACTAATGAAAAACTGTTTTTT.

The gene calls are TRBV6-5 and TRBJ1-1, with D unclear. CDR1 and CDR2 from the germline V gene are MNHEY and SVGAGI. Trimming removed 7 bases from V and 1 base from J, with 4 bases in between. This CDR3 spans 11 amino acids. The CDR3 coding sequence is TGTGCCAGCATTAGGAACACTGAAGCTTTCTTT. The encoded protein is CASIRNTEAFF.

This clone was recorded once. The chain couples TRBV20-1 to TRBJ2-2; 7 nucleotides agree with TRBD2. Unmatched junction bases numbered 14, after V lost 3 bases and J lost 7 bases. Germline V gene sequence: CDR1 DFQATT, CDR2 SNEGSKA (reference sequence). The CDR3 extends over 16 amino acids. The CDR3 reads CSASRSGNRGGGELFF. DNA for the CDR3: TGCAGTGCTAGTAGGAGCGGGAACCGAGGTGGCGGGGAGCTGTTTTTT.

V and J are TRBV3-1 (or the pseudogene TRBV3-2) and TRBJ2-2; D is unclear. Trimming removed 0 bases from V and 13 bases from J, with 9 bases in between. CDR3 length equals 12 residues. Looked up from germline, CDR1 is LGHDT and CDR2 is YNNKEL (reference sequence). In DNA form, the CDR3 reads TGTGCCAGCAGCCAAGAGTCCCCGTGGCTGTTTTTT. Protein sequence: CASSQESPWLFF.

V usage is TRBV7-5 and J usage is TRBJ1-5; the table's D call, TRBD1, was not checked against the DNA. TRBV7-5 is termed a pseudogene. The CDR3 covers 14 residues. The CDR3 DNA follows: TGTGCCAGAAGCCCACAGGGACCCAATCAGCCCCAGCATTTT. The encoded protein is CARSPQGPNQPQHF.

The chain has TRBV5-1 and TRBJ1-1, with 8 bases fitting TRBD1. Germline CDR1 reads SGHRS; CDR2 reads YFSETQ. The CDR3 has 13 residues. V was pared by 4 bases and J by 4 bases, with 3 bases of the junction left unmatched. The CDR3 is CASSLDRGTEAFF. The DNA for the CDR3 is TGCGCCAGCAGCCTCGACAGGGGCACTGAAGCTTTCTTT.